Following are 25 T cell receptor beta chains from one sample sequenced in a study of blood T cells in healthy people across ages. Then a second PCR, running roughly 7 to 11 cycles, was carried out with a sample-barcoded 5' primer and a J-beta primer mix. TCRdb fed the 5' RACE reads into MiXCR, producing one record per CDR3 protein. The data hold about 970,000 distinct CDR3 sequences, with roughly 51% observed a single time. The sequenced sample was blood. The receptor set was obtained from an older woman in good health.

The chain combines TRBV20-1 with TRBJ2-1; D gene ambiguous. CDR1 DFQATT and CDR2 SNEGSKA come from the germline V gene (reference sequence). The V end lost 3 bases, the J end lost 0 bases, and 9 bases lay between the germline ends. The length of the CDR3 is 14 residues. The CDR3 nucleotides read TGCAGTGCTAGGATCCTGAGCTCCTACAATGAGCAGTTCTTC. Translating gives CSARILSSYNEQFF.

The CDR3 sequence: CASSPSAGAPYEQYF. CDR3 DNA sequence: TGCGCCAGCAGCCCTAGCGCGGGGGCCCCCTACGAGCAGTACTTC. The chain carries TRBV5-1 and TRBJ2-5; D is perhaps TRBD2 (7 bases). The tail of the sequence fits TRBJ2-7 better, so the J call may be wrong. The CDR3 is made up of 15 amino acids. Germline V gene lookup returns CDR1 SGHRS and CDR2 YFSETQ.

A few counts support this clonotype. The rearrangement joins TRBV3-1 to TRBJ2-4; 7 bases are shared with TRBD1. The J call may be in error: the DNA end matches TRBJ2-7 better. Germline values: CDR1 LGHDT, CDR2 YNNKEL (reference sequence). This CDR3 has 14 residues. DNA of the CDR3: TGTGCCAGCAGCCCTGACAGGGAAGTCTACGAGCAGTACTTC. Amino acids: CASSPDREVYEQYF.

The sample holds many counts of this clonotype. The rearrangement uses TRBV27 and TRBJ2-3; D is undetermined. V lost 7 bases, J lost 6 bases, and 8 bases lay in between. Germline V CDR1 and CDR2: MNHEY, SMNVEV (reference sequence). CDR3 length: 11 residues. The CDR3 bases are TGTGCCAGCACCTTAGGGGATACGCAGTATTTT. This codes for CASTLGDTQYF.

This clonotype appeared many times. V is TRBV29-1 and J is TRBJ2-7; D is uncertain. Trimming removed 4 bases from V and 3 bases from J, with 10 bases in between. CDR1 SQVTM and CDR2 ANQGSEA come from the germline V gene. The CDR3 is 12 residues long. CDR3 DNA: TGCAGCGTTGCCCAGTCGATCTACGAGCAGTACTTC. This encodes CSVAQSIYEQYF.

This chain joins TRBV3-1 and TRBJ2-3; D is unresolved. The V end was cut by 1 base, the J end by 1 base, with 3 bases between. Looked up from germline, CDR1 is LGHDT and CDR2 is YNNKEL (reference sequence). CDR3 size: 13 residues. CDR3 amino acids: CASSQGGTDTQYF. The CDR3 region has the DNA TGTGCCAGCAGCCAAGGGGGCACAGATACGCAGTATTTT.

The chain combines TRBV20-1 with TRBJ1-5; no reliable D call. Per the germline V gene, CDR1 is DFQATT and CDR2 is SNEGSKA (reference sequence). V was clipped by 1 base and J by 0 bases, with 10 bases between them. This CDR3 has 15 residues. CDR3 sequence (DNA): TGCAGTGCTAGAGGGAGGCCGATTAGCAATCAGCCCCAGCATTTT. It yields the protein CSARGRPISNQPQHF.

The chain employs TRBV2 and TRBJ2-3; D might be TRBD1 (5 bases). Germline loops: CDR1 SNHLY, CDR2 FYNNEI. CDR3 length equals 13 residues. V was clipped by 6 bases and J by 5 bases, with 12 bases between them. The CDR3 bases are TGTGCCAGCAGCCCCCAGGGCTTAGATACGCAGTATTTT. It codes for CASSPQGLDTQYF. Drawing the rest from reference TRBV2 and TRBJ2-3, the complete variable domain is EPEVTQTPSHQVTQMGQEVILRCVPISNHLYFYWYRQILGQKVEFLVSFYNNEISEKSEIFDDQFSVERPDGSNFTLKIRSTKLEDSAMYFCASSPQGLDTQYFGPGTRLTVL.

The CDR3 DNA reads TGTGCCAGCAGCTTAATGGGGACAGCTGTTTCATTGAAGAATGGCTACACCTTC. It translates to CASSLMGTAVSLKNGYTF. The chain combines TRBV5-5 with TRBJ1-2, with 7 bases fitting TRBD1. The V gene's germline CDR1 is SGHKS and CDR2 YYEKEE (reference sequence). The junction had 19 bases not matched to a gene; V was cut back by 2 bases and J by 6 bases. The CDR3 consists of 18 residues.

The chain couples TRBV11-2 to TRBJ2-5; TRBD1 matches 7 bases. Trimming cost V 2 bases and J 11 bases; bases outside gene matches: 14. The germline V gene has CDR1 SGHAT and CDR2 FQNNGV. The CDR3 spans 15 residues. The CDR3 sequence: CASSLRGQHYNEQYF. DNA of the CDR3: TGTGCCAGCAGCTTACGGGGACAGCATTACAATGAGCAGTACTTC.

The chain links TRBV2 to TRBJ1-1; maybe TRBD1 (5 bases). The germline V gene has CDR1 SNHLY and CDR2 FYNNEI. Trimming left V 6 bases short and J 0 bases short, with 8 bases between. This CDR3 is 13 amino acids long. In nucleotides, the CDR3 is TGTGCCAGCAGGGACAACTTGAACACTGAAGCTTTCTTT. This sequence encodes CASRDNLNTEAFF.

This sequence joins TRBV7-9 and TRBJ2-3; D tentatively reads TRBD1 or TRBD2 (5 bases each). Trimming left V 5 bases short and J 0 bases short, with 12 bases between. Per germline, CDR1 SEHNR and CDR2 FQNEAQ (reference sequence). This CDR3 has 15 amino acids. CDR3 in amino acids: CASSPGSPSTDTQYF. DNA of the CDR3: TGTGCCAGCAGCCCAGGGAGCCCTAGCACAGATACGCAGTATTTT.

For this clonotype: Germline is not matched at one junction end, which may reflect a read error. V gene TRBV15 combines with J gene TRBJ2-3; the D gene is possibly TRBD2 (5 bases). CDR1 LNHNV and CDR2 YYDKDF come from the germline V gene (reference sequence). This CDR3 is built from 15 residues. CDR3 DNA sequence: TGTGCCACCAGCGTAACGCGGTCTAGCACAAATACGCAGTATTTT. Residues: CATSVTRSSTNTQYF.

The chain employs TRBV10-3 and TRBJ2-3, with TRBD2 identical over 12 bases. The V gene's germline CDR1 is ENHRY and CDR2 SYGVKD. V was pared by 4 bases and J by 6 bases, with 5 bases of the junction left unmatched. This CDR3 region has 15 residues. CDR3 protein: CAISGASGRADTQYF. The DNA of the CDR3 is TGTGCCATCAGTGGGGCTAGCGGGAGGGCGGATACGCAGTATTTT.

A remark on this clonotype: One end of the junction fails to match germline, which may point to a read error. The V call is TRBV6-6, the J call TRBJ2-7, with D perhaps TRBD1 (6 bases). From germline, CDR1 is MNHNY and CDR2 SVGAGI (reference sequence). This CDR3 comprises 13 residues. CDR3 sequence (DNA): TGTGCCGGCAGTTACCCTACAGGGCACGAGCAGTACTTC. This sequence encodes CAGSYPTGHEQYF.

The chain combines TRBV6-1 with TRBJ2-3, with a tentative D call TRBD1 (6 bases). The V end was cut by 8 bases, the J end by 2 bases, with 11 bases between. CDR3 size: 13 residues. Germline V gives CDR1 MNHNS, CDR2 SASEGT. The CDR3 coding sequence is TGTGCCAGCCGGTGGGGGCCCACAGATACGCAGTATTTT. Translation gives CASRWGPTDTQYF.

As for this clonotype: The junction departs from germline at one end; a sequencing error may be responsible. The CDR3 loop is CASSLAGGRNEQYF. In DNA, the CDR3 is TGTGCCAGCAGCTTAGCAGGGGGCCGGAATGAGCAGTACTTC. The chain combines TRBV5-1 with TRBJ2-7; 8 bases match TRBD1. This CDR3 contains 14 residues. In germline, CDR1 is SGHRS, CDR2 YFSETQ.

The chain combines TRBV5-1 with TRBJ2-6; 7 nucleotides line up with TRBD2. There are 16 residues in the CDR3. V shed 0 bases and J 0 bases; nucleotides not matched to a gene: 0. Germline CDR1 reads SGHRS; CDR2 reads YFSETQ. CDR3 coding DNA: TGCGCCAGCAGCTTGGAGCGGGGCTCTGGGGCCAACGTCCTGACTTTC. As protein: CASSLERGSGANVLTF.

This chain connects TRBV5-1 to TRBJ2-6, with TRBD2 matching over 11 bases. This CDR3 has 21 residues. The V gene end was trimmed by 0 bases and the J gene end by 0 bases; junction bases not matched to a gene: 11. Germline V gene data show CDR1 as SGHRS and CDR2 as YFSETQ. This CDR3 reads CASSLGYSSGRWSSGANVLTF. CDR3 nucleotides: TGCGCCAGCAGCTTGGGATATTCTAGCGGGAGGTGGTCCTCTGGGGCCAACGTCCTGACTTTC.

The chain joins TRBV5-1 to TRBJ2-7; either TRBD1 or TRBD2 may supply D (5 bases each). V was shortened by 3 bases and J by 6 bases, with 13 bases between the two germline ends. Germline V gives CDR1 SGHRS, CDR2 YFSETQ. The CDR3 is made up of 13 amino acids. The CDR3 loop is CASSSWGTGEQYF. CDR3 bases: TGCGCCAGCAGCTCCTGGGGGACGGGCGAGCAGTACTTC.

This clonotype has a handful of counts. The CDR3 DNA reads as TGCAGTGCCCTCGAGGCAGGACAAGAGACCCAGTACTTC. As protein: CSALEAGQETQYF. The chain recombines TRBV20-1 with TRBJ2-5, with D unclear. Germline assignment: CDR1 DFQATT and CDR2 SNEGSKA (reference sequence). The CDR3 spans 13 residues. The V end lost 6 bases, the J end lost 2 bases, and 13 bases lay between the germline ends.

V is TRBV6-5 and J is TRBJ2-1; unclear D gene. Germline CDR1 is MNHEY and CDR2 is SVGAGI. CDR3 length: 14 amino acids. Deletions cut 2 bases from V and 5 bases from J, with 10 bases between. In DNA form, the CDR3 reads TGTGCCAGCAGTTACGCGGACCAGAACAATGAGCAGTTCTTC. This gives the protein CASSYADQNNEQFF.

The rearrangement uses TRBV20-1 and TRBJ1-1; D is unresolved. The germline V gene has CDR1 DFQATT and CDR2 SNEGSKA (reference sequence). The germline V and J ends were trimmed by 6 bases and 2 bases, with 10 bases remaining between them. The CDR3 contains 12 residues. The CDR3 is CSADRRNTEAFF. In DNA, the CDR3 is TGCAGTGCAGATCGCAGAAACACTGAAGCTTTCTTT.

This clonotype was detected once. The rearrangement uses TRBV6-5 and TRBJ2-7; D tentatively fits TRBD1 or TRBD2 (5 bases each). CDR3 length equals 14 residues. Per the germline V gene, CDR1 is MNHEY and CDR2 is SVGAGI. V lost 0 bases and J 10 bases, leaving 16 bases between the germline ends. Here the CDR3 DNA reads TGTGCCAGCAGTTACTCGGGGCCGACGAGGGCCCAGTACTTC. Translating it yields CASSYSGPTRAQYF.

The J gene is TRBJ2-1, the V gene TRBV3-1; D remains unclear. This CDR3 has 13 residues. With 0 bases removed from V and 6 bases from J, the gap between germline ends came to 6 bases. Germline CDR1 LGHDT, CDR2 YNNKEL (reference sequence). Written as DNA, the CDR3 is TGTGCCAGCAGCCAAGACTGGGGCAATGAGCAGTTCTTC. This codes for CASSQDWGNEQFF.